The 22 T cell receptor beta chains in this list originate from one sample, sequenced in a study of T cells in women clearing cervical HPV infection. Measured with immunoSEQ multiplex PCR; TCRdb has only the in-frame clones, and not every one. The sample yields tens of thousands of clones, of which the top ten take up approximately 25%. Source material: blood buffy coat. The receptors come from a woman between 18 and 69 years old with a cervical HPV16 infection that either progressed to CIN3+ or cleared (not recorded which).

Concerning this clone: The missing CDR3 end, 3 residues past where the read stops, is filled in from the germline J gene. The chain carries TRBV2 and TRBJ1-5; TRBD1 matches at 10 bases. Germline trimming cut 6 bases from V and 6 bases from J; bases unmatched to any gene: 8. The germline V gene encodes CDR1 SNHLY and CDR2 FYNNEI. CDR3 length: 15 amino acids. The CDR3 region is CASSRQGAQGQPQHF. The covered CDR3 bases are TGTGCCAGCAGCCGACAGGGGGCGCAGGGTCAGCCC. Full variable domain (rest looked up from reference TRBV2 and TRBJ1-5): EPEVTQTPSHQVTQMGQEVILRCVPISNHLYFYWYRQILGQKVEFLVSFYNNEISEKSEIFDDQFSVERPDGSNFTLKIRSTKLEDSAMYFCASSRQGAQGQPQHFGDGTRLSIL.

Notes on this clone: The read falls 3 residues short of the CDR3 end, and the missing part is taken from the germline J gene. The chain has TRBV20-1 and TRBJ1-5; TRBD1 agrees at 9 bases. The CDR3 sequence is 15 residues long. Per the germline V gene, CDR1 is DFQATT and CDR2 is SNEGSKA (reference sequence). V trimming: 3 bases; J trimming: 7 bases; junction bases outside the gene matches: 10. The sequenced CDR3 bases are TGCAGTGCTAGTGAGGCCACAGGGGGCTCCCAGCCC. It codes for CSASEATGGSQP. The full CDR3 reads CSASEATGGSQPQHF.

Points on this clone: Read sequence stops 3 residues before the CDR3 end, and the germline J gene provides the missing end. The V gene is TRBV20-1, the J gene TRBJ1-2; TRBD1 matches 7 bases. The CDR3 is 16 residues long. Germline CDR1 DFQATT, CDR2 SNEGSKA (reference sequence). Trimming removed 3 bases from V and 5 bases from J; junction bases left unmatched: 15. The CDR3 sequence is CSASDKGAAAFYGYTF. CDR3 DNA (partial): TGCAGTGCTAGTGATAAGGGGGCTGCGGCTTTTTATGGC.

On this clone: The sequenced fragment ends 3 residues before the CDR3 boundary, so the rest is inferred from the germline J gene. The chain recombines TRBV11-3 with TRBJ2-7, with a weak D call TRBD1 (5 bases). V lost 5 bases to trimming and J lost 0 bases, with 11 bases between them. Per the germline V gene, CDR1 is SGHNT and CDR2 is YENEEA. This CDR3 is built from 14 residues. CDR3 amino acids: CASSLGRDSYEQYF. The DNA read from the CDR3 is TGTGCCAGCAGCCTAGGCAGGGACTCCTACGAG.

In the case of this clone: The read ends 3 residues shy of where the CDR3 ends; the end is completed using the germline J gene. The chain joins TRBV6-1 to TRBJ1-2, with 9 bases aligning to TRBD1. Per germline, CDR1 MNHNS and CDR2 SASEGT. The CDR3 runs to 13 residues. Partial CDR3 DNA: TGTGCCAGCAGTGGGACAGGGGTGGACGAC. Encoded protein: CASSGTGVDD. The complete CDR3 sequence is CASSGTGVDDYTF.

Turning to this clone: The DNA ends 3 residues before the CDR3 does, and the rest of the CDR3 is filled in from the germline J gene. V is TRBV5-4 and J is TRBJ2-5, with 7 positions matching TRBD2. CDR1 and CDR2 from the germline V gene are SGHNT and YYREEE (reference sequence). J gave up 5 bases and V 5 bases, and 12 bases lay outside the gene matches. The CDR3 contains 15 residues. CDR3: CASRRTSAPQETQYF. CDR3 DNA (partial): TGTGCCAGCAGACGTACTAGCGCCCCTCAGGAGACC.

On this clone itself: The read ends 3 residues before the CDR3 terminus; that terminus is restored from the germline J gene. The chain uses TRBV30 and TRBJ1-4, with D unresolved. The CDR3 totals 11 residues. Trimming left V 5 bases short and J 5 bases short, with 6 bases between. Germline-derived CDR1 and CDR2 are GTSNPN and SVGIG (reference sequence). Partial CDR3 DNA: TGTGCCTGGCTTAAAAATGAAAAA. It encodes CAWLKNEK. The full CDR3 reads CAWLKNEKLFF.

As to this clone: Read coverage stops 3 residues before the CDR3 terminus; the germline J gene supplies the remainder. This rearrangement joins TRBV19 to TRBJ1-2; TRBD1 agrees at 9 bases. The CDR3 is 15 residues long. Germline lookup yields CDR1 LNHDA and CDR2 SQIVND (reference sequence). CDR3 sequence reads: CASSIPSDRGNDYTF. The DNA read from the CDR3 is TGTGCCAGTAGTATACCCTCGGACAGGGGAAACGAC.

As for this clone: The read finishes 3 residues shy of the CDR3 end, and the germline J gene is used to complete it. V usage is TRBV29-1 and J usage is TRBJ1-1; D unresolved. V dropped 1 base and J dropped 4 bases, with 7 bases sitting between them. From germline, CDR1 is SQVTM and CDR2 ANQGSEA. The CDR3 consists of 12 residues. The CDR3 is CSVEVSITEAFF. The sequenced CDR3 bases are TGCAGCGTTGAAGTCTCTATCACTGAA.

Note on this clone: The read falls 3 residues short of the CDR3 end, and the missing part is taken from the germline J gene. The chain couples TRBV19 to TRBJ2-5; 7 bases are a match to TRBD1. From germline, CDR1 is LNHDA and CDR2 SQIVND (reference sequence). The ends lost 5 bases at V and 4 bases at J; junction bases unmatched: 4. The CDR3 has 13 residues. CDR3 amino acids: CASSPTGAETQYF. The DNA read from the CDR3 is TGTGCCAGTAGTCCTACAGGGGCAGAGACC.

As to this clone: One end of the junction fails to match germline, which may point to a read error. The read finishes 3 residues shy of the CDR3 end, and the germline J gene is used to complete it. This sequence joins TRBV6-1 and TRBJ2-4; 14 bases map to TRBD2. The CDR3 covers 17 residues. Germline loops: CDR1 MNHNS, CDR2 SASEGT. The CDR3 bases that were read are TGTGCCAGCAGAGAAGGGACTAGCGGGGGCGGCAAAAACATT. Its translation: CASREGTSGGGKNI. From start to end, the CDR3 is CASREGTSGGGKNIQYF.

With respect to this clone: The read gets to within 3 residues of the CDR3 end, and the germline J gene fills in the rest. The V and J genes are TRBV20-1 and TRBJ1-4; D gene unclear. The CDR3 has 15 residues. Germline loops: CDR1 DFQATT, CDR2 SNEGSKA (reference sequence). V lost 0 bases to trimming and J lost 3 bases, with 11 bases between them. CDR3 sequence reads: CSARDSGVANEKLFF. The DNA read from the CDR3 is TGCAGTGCTAGAGACTCCGGGGTGGCTAATGAAAAA.

As to this clone: The read comes to an end 3 residues before the CDR3 does, leaving the germline J gene to fill in the end. The J gene is TRBJ1-2, the V gene TRBV19; tentatively, D is TRBD1 (5 bases). V lost 5 bases and J lost 3, with 13 bases in between. This CDR3 spans 14 amino acids. Germline V lookup: CDR1 LNHDA, CDR2 SQIVND (reference sequence). The part of the CDR3 DNA that was read is TGTGCCAGTAGTCAGGGTTGGGCGGACTATGGC. Amino acids: CASSQGWADYG. The CDR3 in its entirety is CASSQGWADYGYTF.

Notes on this clone: Read sequence stops 3 residues before the CDR3 end, and the germline J gene provides the missing end. The V call is TRBV7-6, the J call TRBJ2-1, with 9 bases identical to TRBD1. Trimming took 5 bases from V and 7 from J; bases not matched to a gene: 6. The CDR3 has 14 amino acids. Germline-derived CDR1 and CDR2 are SGHVS and FNYEAQ. The CDR3 is CASSLQGARNEQFF. Partial CDR3 DNA: TGTGCCAGCAGCCTACAGGGGGCGCGGAATGAG.

Concerning this clone itself: The read is 3 residues too short to cover the CDR3 end, so that end is filled in from the germline J gene. The chain has TRBV19 and TRBJ1-2; D unresolved. Germline assignment: CDR1 LNHDA and CDR2 SQIVND (reference sequence). The CDR3 covers 12 residues. CDR3: CASSAGSNDYTF. CDR3 DNA (partial): TGTGCCAGTAGTGCAGGTTCCAATGAC.

In regard to this clone: The CDR3 end lies 3 residues beyond the end of the read and is filled in from the germline J gene. The chain joins TRBV5-1 to TRBJ1-4, with unresolved D. The ends were cut back, 3 bases at V and 0 bases at J, with 12 bases in the middle. This CDR3 region has 16 residues. Germline CDR1 and CDR2: SGHRS and YFSETQ. The sequenced part of the CDR3 DNA is TGCGCCAGCAGCTCAGGCAGGAGCACAACTAATGAAAAA. Its protein is CASSSGRSTTNEK. The complete CDR3 protein is CASSSGRSTTNEKLFF.

Comments on this clone: The CDR3 end lies 3 residues beyond the end of the read and is filled in from the germline J gene. The rearrangement links TRBV30 to TRBJ1-1; D unresolved. Germline CDR1 GTSNPN, CDR2 SVGIG (reference sequence). The CDR3 loop spans 13 amino acids. V was clipped by 0 bases and J by 2 bases, with 7 bases between them. This CDR3 reads CAWSVQVNTEAFF. Incomplete CDR3 DNA: TGTGCCTGGAGTGTACAAGTAAACACTGAA. Drawing the rest from reference TRBV30 and TRBJ1-1, the complete variable domain is SQTIHQWPATLVQPVGSPLSLECTVEGTSNPNLYWYRQAAGRGLQLLFYSVGIGQISSEVPQNLSASRPQDRQFILSSKKLLLSDSGFYLCAWSVQVNTEAFFGQGTRLTVV.

Concerning this clone itself: The sequenced fragment ends 3 residues before the CDR3 boundary, so the rest is inferred from the germline J gene. The chain couples TRBV5-1 to TRBJ2-1; TRBD1 aligns across 7 bases. The V and J ends lost 7 bases and 7 bases, in that order; junction bases with no gene match: 11. CDR3 length: 14 residues. In germline, CDR1 is SGHRS, CDR2 YFSETQ. CDR3 DNA (partial): TGCGCCAGCGGAGACAGGGTAACCCCTAATGAG. It yields the protein CASGDRVTPNE. The full CDR3 sequence reads CASGDRVTPNEQFF.

Concerning this clone: The read gets to within 3 residues of the CDR3 end, and the germline J gene fills in the rest. The chain carries TRBV20-1 and TRBJ1-2; TRBD1 matches 7 bases. V lost 4 bases, J lost 7 bases, and 12 bases stayed unmatched. Germline values: CDR1 DFQATT, CDR2 SNEGSKA (reference sequence). The CDR3 consists of 14 residues. The CDR3 spells CSAIGDRKIPGYTF. The DNA read from the CDR3 is TGCAGTGCTATAGGGGACAGAAAAATCCCTGGC.

Comments on this clone: The read is 3 residues too short to cover the CDR3 end, so that end is filled in from the germline J gene. The V and J genes are TRBV20-1 and TRBJ1-1; D is ambiguous. The germline V gene has CDR1 DFQATT and CDR2 SNEGSKA (reference sequence). Trimming left V 2 bases short and J 6 bases short, with 4 bases between. The CDR3 spans 10 residues. The part of the CDR3 DNA that was read is TGCAGTGCTAGAACTTCTGAA. It encodes CSARTSE. The whole CDR3 protein reads CSARTSEAFF.

Points on this clone: Read coverage stops 3 residues before the CDR3 terminus; the germline J gene supplies the remainder. The chain joins TRBV30 to TRBJ2-1; TRBD2 matches 13 bases. Per the germline V gene, CDR1 is GTSNPN and CDR2 is SVGIG (reference sequence). This CDR3 has 18 residues. V trimming: 0 bases; J trimming: 3 bases; junction bases outside the gene matches: 8. The CDR3 bases that were read are TGTGCCTGGAGTGTGGGGACTAGCGGGATACCCTACTACAATGAG. Amino acids: CAWSVGTSGIPYYNE. The entire CDR3 reads CAWSVGTSGIPYYNEQFF.

Comments on this clone: The read comes to an end 3 residues before the CDR3 does, leaving the germline J gene to fill in the end. The V and J genes are TRBV5-1 and TRBJ2-7; 7 nucleotides line up with TRBD1. Germline V gives CDR1 SGHRS, CDR2 YFSETQ. The CDR3 sequence is 15 residues long. The trim removed 2 bases at V and 0 bases at J, leaving 5 bases unmatched. CDR3 DNA, as far as it was read: TGCGCCAGCAGCTTTGAGGGGGCGAGCTCCTACGAG. Its protein is CASSFEGASSYE. The complete CDR3 protein is CASSFEGASSYEQYF. The whole variable domain, remainder taken from reference TRBV5-1 and TRBJ2-7, is KAGVTQTPRYLIKTRGQQVTLSCSPISGHRSVSWYQQTPGQGLQFLFEYFSETQRNKGNFPGRFSGRQFSNSRSEMNVSTLELGDSALYLCASSFEGASSYEQYFGPGTRLTVT.